The following is a TCR beta chain sequence with its context. These data are taken from a study of Ad26.COV2.S vaccination and SARS-CoV-2 variants. Sequenced by immunoSEQ multiplex PCR; TCRdb stores in-frame clones only, minus some. The data show about 420,000 clones, roughly 90% seen once. The treatment was: 15 to 20 received Ad26.COV2.S at low or high dose, single or two shots; five or six received placebo; per-sample allocation not given. Following the first vaccine or placebo injection, samples were taken on day 63. What was given as vaccine was an Ad26 vector encoding Wuhan-strain SARS-CoV-2 spike. The ends were cut back, 1 base at V and 4 bases at J, with 10 bases in the middle. This CDR3 spans 15 amino acids. CDR1 is SGHTA and CDR2 is FQGNSA in the germline V gene.

The chain links TRBV7-2 to TRBJ2-2; no clear D. The specimen comprised peripheral blood, sampled in a trial of Ad26.COV2.S vaccine versus placebo. The sequence came from a person aged 18-65 years who received the Ad26.COV2.S COVID-19 vaccine or a placebo. CDR3 nucleotide sequence: TGTGCCAGCAGCTTAGTACGGGCCAGCACCGGGGAGCTGTTTTTT. Translating it yields CASSLVRASTGELFF.